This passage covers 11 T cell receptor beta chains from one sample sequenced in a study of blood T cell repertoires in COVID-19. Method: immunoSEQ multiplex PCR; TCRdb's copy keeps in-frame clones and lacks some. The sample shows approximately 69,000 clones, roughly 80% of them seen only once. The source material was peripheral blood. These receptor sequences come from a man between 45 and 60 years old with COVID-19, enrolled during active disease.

The CDR3 reads CASSQGSAGNTIYF. CDR3 DNA sequence: TGTGCCAGCAGCCAGGGCTCGGCTGGAAACACCATATATTTT. The rearrangement uses TRBV3-1 (or the pseudogene TRBV3-2) and TRBJ1-3; the D is unclear. Germline V gene data show CDR1 as LGHDT and CDR2 as YNNKEL (reference sequence). CDR3 length: 14 amino acids. The ends were cut back, 3 bases at V and 2 bases at J, with 8 bases in the middle.

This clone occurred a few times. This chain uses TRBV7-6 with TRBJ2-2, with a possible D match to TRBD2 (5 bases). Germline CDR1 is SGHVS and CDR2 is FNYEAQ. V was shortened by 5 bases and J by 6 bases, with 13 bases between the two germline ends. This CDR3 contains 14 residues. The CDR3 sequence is CASSPVRESGELFF. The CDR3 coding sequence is TGTGCCAGCAGCCCCGTTAGGGAGTCCGGGGAGCTGTTTTTT. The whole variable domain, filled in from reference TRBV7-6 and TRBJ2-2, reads GAGVSQSPRYKVTKRGQDVALRCDPISGHVSLYWYRQALGQGPEFLTYFNYEAQQDKSGLPNDRFSAERPEGSISTLTIQRTEQRDSAMYRCASSPVRESGELFFGEGSRLTVL.

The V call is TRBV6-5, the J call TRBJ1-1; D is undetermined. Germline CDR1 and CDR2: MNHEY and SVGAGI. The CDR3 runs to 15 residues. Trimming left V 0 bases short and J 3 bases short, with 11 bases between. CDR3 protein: CASSYSGGLDTEAFF. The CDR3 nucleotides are TGTGCCAGCAGTTACTCGGGAGGGCTTGACACTGAAGCTTTCTTT.

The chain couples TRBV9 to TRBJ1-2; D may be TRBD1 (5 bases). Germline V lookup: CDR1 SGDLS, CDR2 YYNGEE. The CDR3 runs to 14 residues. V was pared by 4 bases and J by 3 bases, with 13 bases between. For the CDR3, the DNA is TGTGCCAGCAGCCCCCCTGGGGGGTACTATGGCTACACCTTC. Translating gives CASSPPGGYYGYTF.

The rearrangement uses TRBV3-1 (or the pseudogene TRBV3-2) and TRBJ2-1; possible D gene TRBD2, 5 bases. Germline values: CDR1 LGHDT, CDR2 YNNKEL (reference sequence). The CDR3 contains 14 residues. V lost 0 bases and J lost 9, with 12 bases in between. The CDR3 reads CASSQDEGWSEQFF. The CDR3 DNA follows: TGTGCCAGCAGCCAAGATGAGGGTTGGAGTGAGCAGTTCTTC.

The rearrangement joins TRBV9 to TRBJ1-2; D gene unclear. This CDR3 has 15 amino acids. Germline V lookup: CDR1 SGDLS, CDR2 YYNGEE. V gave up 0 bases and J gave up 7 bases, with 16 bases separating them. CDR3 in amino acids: CASSVDPDVAAGYTF. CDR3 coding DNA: TGTGCCAGCAGCGTAGACCCCGACGTAGCTGCTGGCTACACCTTC.

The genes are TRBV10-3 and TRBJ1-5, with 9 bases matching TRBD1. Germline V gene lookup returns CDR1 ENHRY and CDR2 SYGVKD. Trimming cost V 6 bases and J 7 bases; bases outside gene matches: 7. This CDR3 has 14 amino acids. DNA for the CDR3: TGTGCCATCAGCGGGACAGGGACTGGGCAGCCCCAGCATTTT. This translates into CAISGTGTGQPQHF.

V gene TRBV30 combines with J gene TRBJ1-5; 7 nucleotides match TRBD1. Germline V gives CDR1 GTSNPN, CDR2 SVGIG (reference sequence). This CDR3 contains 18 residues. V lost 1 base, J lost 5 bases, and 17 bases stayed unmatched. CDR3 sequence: CAWSGISISGQYYQPQHF. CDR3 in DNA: TGTGCCTGGAGTGGAATTTCGATTTCGGGACAGTATTATCAGCCCCAGCATTTT.

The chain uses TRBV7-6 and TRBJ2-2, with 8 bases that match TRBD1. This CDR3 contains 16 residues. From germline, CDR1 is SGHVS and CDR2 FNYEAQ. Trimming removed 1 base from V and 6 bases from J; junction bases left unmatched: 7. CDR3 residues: CASSLGVGTGAGELFF. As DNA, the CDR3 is TGTGCCAGCAGCTTAGGTGTTGGGACAGGAGCCGGGGAGCTGTTTTTT. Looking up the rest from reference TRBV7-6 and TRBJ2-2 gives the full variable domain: GAGVSQSPRYKVTKRGQDVALRCDPISGHVSLYWYRQALGQGPEFLTYFNYEAQQDKSGLPNDRFSAERPEGSISTLTIQRTEQRDSAMYRCASSLGVGTGAGELFFGEGSRLTVL.

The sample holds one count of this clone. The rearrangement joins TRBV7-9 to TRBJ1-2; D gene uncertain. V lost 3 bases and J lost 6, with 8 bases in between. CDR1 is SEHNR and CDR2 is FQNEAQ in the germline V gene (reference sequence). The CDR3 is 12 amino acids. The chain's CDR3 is CASSFVSDGYTF. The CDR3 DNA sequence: TGTGCCAGCAGCTTTGTGTCGGATGGCTACACCTTC.

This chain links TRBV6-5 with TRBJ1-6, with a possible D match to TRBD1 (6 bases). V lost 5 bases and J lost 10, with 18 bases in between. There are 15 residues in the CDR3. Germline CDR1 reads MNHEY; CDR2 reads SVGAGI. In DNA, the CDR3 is TGTGCCAGCAGTCCAGACGGGGGGCGAGGGTCACCCCTCCACTTT. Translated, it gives CASSPDGGRGSPLHF.